This TCR beta chain emerged from a study of blood T cell repertoires in COVID-19 (dated by TCRdb to about 2020). For the wider study: Collaborator samples came from the United States, Italy and Spain and covered acute and convalescent phases of COVID-19. Where available, HLA class I and class II types were taken from metadata supplied by the sample provider and were not determined by assay-based typing. Deeply sampled blood TCRbeta repertoires from subjects exposed to, actively infected with, or recovered from COVID-19 were included in the dataset. The repertoires were made available in a free public database intended to serve as a resource for research on the immune response to SARS-CoV-2. Nearly every sample came with metadata listing a de-identified subject ID, COVID-19 status, age in years and sex. The material from the prospective study consisted of cDNA or gDNA derived from T cells, B-cell-depleted T cells, or PBMCs. Samples came from the ongoing ImmuneRACE study (first 160 participants) plus 1,254 subjects from 6 global collaborators. Study-wide conclusions, independent of this receptor: The quantity of clinical and demographic metadata differed by source and by participant and was supplied without curation.

Only a few counts were recorded for this clone. It has no known antigen specificity. It has no much larger one-base neighbor in the sample; base qualities were not kept. The CDR3 measures 12 amino acids from cysteine to phenylalanine. The entry retains the CDR3 DNA only, 36 bases that are in frame from base 1. The germline V gene supplies CDR1 ENHRY and CDR2 SYGVKD. Here V drops 4 bases and J drops 14 bases, and the junction holds 6 bases not matched to any gene. In the prospective study, participants were 18 to 89 years old, resided in fewer than 25 geographic areas of the United States, and were enrolled through a virtual design. In the prospective study, participants were assigned to cohorts based on the clinical history participants reported in a screening survey and a study questionnaire. In the prospective study, whole blood, serum and a nasopharyngeal or oropharyngeal swab were collected from each participant by mobile phlebotomists. Additional blood draws and questionnaires over an approximately 2-month period could optionally be provided by prospective study participants. Blood samples from the prospective study were shipped frozen or at room temperature prior to DNA extraction.

TCRbeta CDR3 regions were amplified from genomic DNA by means of the immunoSEQ Assay, a bias-controlled multiplex PCR. As for the authors' bioinformatics: Nucleated cell counts per sample were estimated from amplification of reference gene primers within the assay. To quantify the absolute abundance of each unique TCRbeta CDR3 rearrangement, sequence reads were collapsed and filtered. For each sample, productive Simpson clonality was calculated by taking the square root of Simpson's diversity index across productive rearrangements. This is the immuneACCESS table as TCRdb keeps it, with only in-frame sequences that have V and J called. A part of the clones is gone; compared with another copy, unresolved V genes explain less than half, and the rest is unexplained. V and J calls and clone size are copied from that table; D and trimming were computed from the DNA. This sample has about 230,000 clones in its table, and about 90% of those were observed once. Clones ranked in the top ten supply 3.5% to 4.5% of the sample.

Sequencing was performed on PBMCs or T cells enriched from blood (not recorded which). The clonotype comes from a woman aged 25-40 years with acute COVID-19. The rearrangement joined TRBV10-3 to TRBJ2-1; 9 nucleotides in the junction match TRBD2. The CDR3 protein is CAISGGGGSEFF. The DNA reads as follows: TGTGCCATCAGTGGCGGGGGGGGATCGGAGTTCTTC.